The next 26 T cell receptor beta chains were all read from a single sample in a study of T cells in tuberculosis. Profiled with immunoSEQ multiplex PCR; TCRdb holds only in-frame clones, not every one. The sample lists tens of thousands of clones, approximately 91% seen once, with under 2.5% in the top ten. Sorting used thawed, overnight-rested PBMC stained with anti-CD3, a viability dye and GMM-loaded CD1B tetramer. The lipid loaded on the CD1B tetramers was C32 glucose monomycolate from Rhodococcus equi. The sequenced sample consisted of CD1b-GMM tetramer-negative cells sorted from PBMCs. Source of these receptors: an adult woman with latent tuberculosis.

This clone was found once. This chain joins TRBV30 and TRBJ2-2; 12 positions match TRBD2. The trim removed 3 bases at V and 2 bases at J, leaving 7 bases unmatched. Germline V gene sequence: CDR1 GTSNPN, CDR2 SVGIG (reference sequence). This CDR3 has 17 residues. This CDR3 is CAWSNGLAGLNTGELFF. CDR3 DNA: TGTGCCTGGAGCAACGGACTAGCGGGACTAAACACCGGGGAGCTGTTTTTT.

V is TRBV18 and J is TRBJ1-2; D unclear. The ends were cut back, 3 bases at V and 5 bases at J, with 13 bases in the middle. The CDR3 has 14 amino acids. The V gene's germline CDR1 is KGHSH and CDR2 LQKENI. The chain's CDR3 is CASSPLQQTYGYTF. The DNA of the CDR3 is TGTGCCAGCTCACCCCTTCAACAAACGTATGGCTACACCTTC.

The rearrangement uses TRBV19 and TRBJ1-5; 11 nucleotides line up with TRBD1. The CDR3 contains 15 residues. Germline CDR1 is LNHDA and CDR2 is SQIVND (reference sequence). V was clipped by 5 bases and J by 7 bases; unmatched bases: 7. CDR3 amino acids: CASSLPGQGGQPQHF. CDR3 nucleotide sequence: TGTGCCAGTAGTCTCCCGGGACAGGGGGGCCAGCCCCAGCATTTT.

This chain links TRBV7-9 with TRBJ2-1, with 12 positions matching TRBD2. V shed 1 base, J shed 8 bases, and the junction held 9 bases outside the gene matches. This CDR3 has 17 residues. Germline V gene lookup returns CDR1 SEHNR and CDR2 FQNEAQ (reference sequence). CDR3 in DNA: TGTGCCAGCAGCTTAGGGGCTAGCGGGGGGGCCCTAGATGAGCAGTTCTTC. It specifies CASSLGASGGALDEQFF.

The gene calls are TRBV13 and TRBJ2-2; 9 bases align to TRBD1. V trimming: 4 bases; J trimming: 2 bases; junction bases outside the gene matches: 5. CDR1 PRHDT and CDR2 FYEKMQ come from the germline V gene (reference sequence). CDR3 size: 16 residues. The CDR3: CASSSLDRGNTGELFF. The CDR3 bases are TGTGCCAGCAGCTCCCTGGACAGGGGTAACACCGGGGAGCTGTTTTTT.

The chain links TRBV4-2 to TRBJ2-7, with 8 bases aligning to TRBD1. CDR1 and CDR2 from the germline V gene are LGHNA and YNFKEQ. This CDR3 has 16 residues. V lost 2 bases, J lost 0 bases, and 6 bases stayed unmatched. The CDR3: CASSQPDRGHSYEQYV. The CDR3 nucleotides read TGTGCCAGCAGCCAACCCGACAGGGGTCACTCCTACGAGCAGTACGTC.

The chain carries TRBV5-4 and TRBJ2-3, with 7 bases aligning to TRBD2. The germline CDR1 and CDR2 sequences are SGHNT and YYREEE (reference sequence). The junction had 8 bases not matched to a gene; V was cut back by 4 bases and J by 6 bases. The length of the CDR3 is 14 residues. In nucleotides, the CDR3 is TGTGCCAGCAGCCTGCAGCGGGGTGGGGATACGCAGTATTTT. Its protein product is CASSLQRGGDTQYF.

The genes are TRBV5-6 and TRBJ1-2; no clear D. Germline V CDR1 and CDR2: SGHDT, YYEEEE. The CDR3 spans 13 residues. V was trimmed by 1 base and J by 5 bases, leaving 9 bases between them. CDR3 amino acids: CASSLNGLYGYTF. CDR3 nucleotide sequence: TGTGCCAGCAGCTTGAACGGGTTATATGGCTACACCTTC.

The chain links TRBV7-6 to TRBJ1-5, with TRBD1 as a possible D gene (5 bases). In germline, CDR1 is SGHVS, CDR2 FNYEAQ. V lost 1 base, J lost 11 bases, and 15 bases lay in between. The CDR3 length is 14 residues. In nucleotides, the CDR3 is TGTGCCAGCAGCTTAGTTGCGGGGCAGCTGGCCCAGCATTTT. This translates into CASSLVAGQLAQHF.

This clone was recorded only once. The chain recombines TRBV5-1 with TRBJ2-2; 7 positions agree with TRBD2. CDR1 is SGHRS, CDR2 YFSETQ, per germline. The CDR3 runs to 14 residues. The junction had 5 bases not matched to a gene; V was cut back by 4 bases and J by 5 bases. CDR3 in DNA: TGCGCCAGCAGCCCCGGACTAGGGACCGGGGAGCTGTTTTTT. This encodes CASSPGLGTGELFF.

V gene TRBV11-2 combines with J gene TRBJ2-5, with D possibly TRBD2 on 6 matching bases. Trimming removed 5 bases from V and 2 bases from J, with 15 bases in between. The CDR3 length is 15 residues. Looked up from germline, CDR1 is SGHAT and CDR2 is FQNNGV. CDR3 coding DNA: TGTGCCAGCAGCCCCCGAAGTAGCGGACAAGAGACCCAGTACTTC. Translation gives CASSPRSSGQETQYF.

This clone was recorded once. The DNA of the CDR3 is TGTGCCAGCAGCCGGCGGGAGTTAAACATTCAGTACTTC. Translation: CASSRRELNIQYF. This rearrangement joins TRBV5-4 to TRBJ2-4; 7 positions agree with TRBD2. V lost 4 bases to trimming and J lost 6 bases; unmatched junction nucleotides: 4. CDR3 size: 13 residues. CDR1 is SGHNT, CDR2 YYREEE, per germline (reference sequence).

The rearrangement joins TRBV7-2 to TRBJ2-1; 14 positions agree with TRBD2. J lost 4 bases, V lost 5 bases, and 4 bases had no gene match. This CDR3 is 16 amino acids long. CDR1 is SGHTA and CDR2 is FQGNSA in the germline V gene. CDR3 sequence: CASSQGLAGAYNEQFF. In nucleotides, the CDR3 is TGTGCCAGCAGCCAGGGACTAGCGGGGGCATACAATGAGCAGTTCTTC. Filled out from reference TRBV7-2 and TRBJ2-1, the complete variable domain reads GAGVSQSPSNKVTEKGKDVELRCDPISGHTALYWYRQSLGQGLEFLIYFQGNSAPDKSGLPSDRFSAERTGGSVSTLTIQRTQQEDSAVYLCASSQGLAGAYNEQFFGPGTRLTVL.

The CDR3 nucleotides read TGTGCCAGCAGTTTAGGGGGGAGGAAAGAGACCCAGTACTTC. Amino acids: CASSLGGRKETQYF. The gene calls are TRBV27 and TRBJ2-5, with D tentatively TRBD2 (6 bases). Trimming took 2 bases from V and 3 from J, leaving 10 bases between them. Germline lookup yields CDR1 MNHEY and CDR2 SMNVEV (reference sequence). The CDR3 consists of 14 residues.

The chain is built from TRBV6-1 and TRBJ2-3; D is ambiguous. V lost 6 bases and J lost 1, with 14 bases in between. Germline V gives CDR1 MNHNS, CDR2 SASEGT. The CDR3 loop spans 15 amino acids. The CDR3 loop reads CASRSPPPGTDTQYF. CDR3 nucleotides: TGTGCCAGCAGGAGCCCCCCCCCGGGCACAGATACGCAGTATTTT.

The chain joins TRBV27 to TRBJ1-5, with D possibly TRBD1 on 6 matching bases. Trimming pared 8 bases from V and 6 bases from J, leaving 11 bases between. The CDR3 loop spans 12 amino acids. CDR1 MNHEY and CDR2 SMNVEV come from the germline V gene (reference sequence). CDR3 coding DNA: TGTGCCAGCGGAAGGGGGGGTCAGCCCCAGCATTTT. This codes for CASGRGGQPQHF.

The chain joins TRBV4-1 to TRBJ2-5; TRBD2 might be the D (7 bases). CDR3 length: 15 residues. V gave up 0 bases and J gave up 5 bases, with 13 bases separating them. Germline CDR1 is MGHRA and CDR2 is YSYEKL. In DNA form, the CDR3 reads TGCGCCAGCAGCCAAGATGGGGGGGCGGGGGAGACCCAGTACTTC. Its translation is CASSQDGGAGETQYF.

CDR3 in amino acids: CASSLDPRGSPLHF. In DNA, the CDR3 is TGCGCCAGCAGCTTGGACCCTCGGGGTTCACCCCTCCACTTT. The genes are TRBV5-1 and TRBJ1-6; unclear D gene. The CDR3 extends over 14 amino acids. Germline V gene lookup returns CDR1 SGHRS and CDR2 YFSETQ. Trimming left V 0 bases short and J 9 bases short, with 10 bases between.

J is TRBJ2-5 and V is TRBV4-1; no firm D call. Germline V CDR1 and CDR2: MGHRA, YSYEKL. The CDR3 extends over 14 amino acids. V was clipped by 0 bases and J by 1 base, with 6 bases between them. CDR3 bases: TGCGCCAGCAGCCAAGAAAGCCTCCAAGAGACCCAGTACTTC. Its translation is CASSQESLQETQYF.

The J gene is TRBJ2-3, the V gene TRBV19; D might be TRBD2 (6 bases). The CDR3 contains 14 residues. V was cut by 9 bases and J by 0 bases, with 13 bases left in between. From germline, CDR1 is LNHDA and CDR2 SQIVND (reference sequence). The CDR3 sequence is CARRPRDSTDTQYF. CDR3 DNA: TGTGCCAGACGCCCGCGGGACAGCACAGATACGCAGTATTTT.

The sample holds one count of this clone. V and J are TRBV6-5 and TRBJ2-7, with 7 bases matching TRBD2. Germline V gives CDR1 MNHEY, CDR2 SVGAGI. V was pared by 4 bases and J by 7 bases, with 13 bases of the junction left unmatched. The CDR3 covers 15 residues. The CDR3 sequence: CASSSLSGEMDEQYF. As DNA, the CDR3 is TGTGCCAGCAGTTCCCTGAGCGGGGAGATGGATGAGCAGTACTTC.

V is TRBV5-4 and J is TRBJ2-2, with 10 bases fitting TRBD1. Losses at the gene ends were 0 bases for V and 4 bases for J; bases not matched to a gene: 0. The CDR3 has 15 residues. CDR1 SGHNT and CDR2 YYREEE come from the germline V gene (reference sequence). The CDR3 bases are TGTGCCAGCAGCTTGGGACAGGGGGCCACCGGGGAGCTGTTTTTT. This gives the protein CASSLGQGATGELFF.

The V call is TRBV2, the J call TRBJ2-2; 9 bases agree with TRBD2. CDR3 length: 15 residues. The germline gives CDR1 SNHLY, CDR2 FYNNEI. The V segment lost 7 bases and the J segment 5 bases; nucleotides outside the gene matches: 8. The DNA of the CDR3 is TGTGCCAGCAAGGGCCCGGGACTAGCAACCGGGGAGCTGTTTTTT. Protein: CASKGPGLATGELFF. Full variable domain (rest looked up from reference TRBV2 and TRBJ2-2): EPEVTQTPSHQVTQMGQEVILRCVPISNHLYFYWYRQILGQKVEFLVSFYNNEISEKSEIFDDQFSVERPDGSNFTLKIRSTKLEDSAMYFCASKGPGLATGELFFGEGSRLTVL.

The chain joins TRBV11-3 to TRBJ2-1, with TRBD2 as a possible D gene (6 bases). Trimming removed 4 bases at V and 6 bases at J, with 7 bases between. Germline loops: CDR1 SGHNT, CDR2 YENEEA. The CDR3 runs 12 residues. The CDR3 sequence: CASSSGGNEQFF. CDR3 DNA sequence: TGTGCCAGCAGCTCCGGGGGCAATGAGCAGTTCTTC. Together with reference TRBV11-3 and TRBJ2-1, the CDR3 gives the full variable domain: EAGVVQSPRYKIIEKKQPVAFWCNPISGHNTLYWYLQNLGQGPELLIRYENEEAVDDSQLPKDRFSAERLKGVDSTLKIQPAELGDSAVYLCASSSGGNEQFFGPGTRLTVL.

The V gene is TRBV2, the J gene TRBJ2-2; 9 positions agree with TRBD2. Germline V gives CDR1 SNHLY, CDR2 FYNNEI. This CDR3 is built from 15 residues. V trimming: 4 bases; J trimming: 4 bases; junction bases outside the gene matches: 4. This CDR3 reads CASSGSGGITGELFF. The CDR3 bases are TGTGCCAGCAGTGGTAGCGGGGGCATCACCGGGGAGCTGTTTTTT.

This clone turned up a few times. V is TRBV10-2 and J is TRBJ2-3, with D perhaps TRBD2 (6 bases). V gave up 4 bases and J gave up 6 bases, with 8 bases separating them. Germline CDR1 reads WSHSY; CDR2 reads SAAADI. The CDR3 contains 12 residues. The CDR3 here is CASSGGVDTQYF. Here the CDR3 DNA reads TGCGCCAGCAGTGGCGGGGTGGATACGCAGTATTTT.